This T cell receptor (beta chain) comes out of a study of T-cell reconstitution after alpha-beta-depleted transplantation in children. TCRbeta library construction was performed incorporating unique molecular identifiers. TCRdb ran MiXCR on the PCR reads and lists one entry per CDR3 protein. In the table there are approximately 520,000 distinct CDR3 sequences, roughly 11% of which are singletons. This CDR3 spans 14 amino acids. Germline V gives CDR1 DFQATT, CDR2 SNEGSKA (reference sequence). V was clipped by 6 bases and J by 0 bases; unmatched bases: 6. This clonotype was seen many times. Source: PBMCs, mostly from graft donor cells, taken 180 days after TCRalphabeta/CD19-depleted stem cell transplant. This TCR was recovered from a female patient aged 2-9 years who had a stem cell transplant for aplastic anemia, so the T cells may come from the graft donor. This sequence joins TRBV20-1 and TRBJ2-3; 7 positions agree with TRBD2. The CDR3 here is CSAVSGASTDTQYF. CDR3 coding DNA: TGCAGTGCCGTCAGCGGGGCTAGCACAGATACGCAGTATTTT.